This is a list of T cell receptor beta chains from one sample in a study of identical twins. In TCRdb, the 5' RACE reads were re-called with MiXCR into one record per CDR3 protein. The sample lists about 470,000 distinct CDR3 sequences, 24% occurring once. A further study also used this sample, focusing on T cells expressing NK-cell markers.

The sequenced sample was CD4+ T cells sorted from blood. The receptor source for this set is a woman between 18 and 29 years old in good health. Both conserved end residues are part of each CDR3. D genes are given only for firm matches. A row's size may be missing; if present it is once, few, many or a size class.

J,size,V,D,CDR3,DNA
TRBJ2-1,once,TRBV20-1,TRBD2,CSARSSGGLGILYNEQFF,TGCAGTGCTAGATCTAGCGGGGGGCTGGGGATACTCTACAATGAGCAGTTCTTC
TRBJ1-1,few,TRBV29-1,NA,CSVVQGFPTTSNTEAFF,TGCAGCGTTGTTCAGGGATTCCCCACAACCTCCAACACTGAAGCTTTCTTT
TRBJ1-5,NA,TRBV27,NA,CASSSKTTAINQPQHF,TGTGCCAGCAGTTCGAAGACGACAGCTATCAATCAGCCCCAGCATTTT
TRBJ2-3,few,TRBV5-5,TRBD2,CASSYDGRSIDTQYF,TGTGCCAGCAGCTACGACGGGAGGTCCATAGATACGCAGTATTTT
TRBJ1-3,NA,TRBV18,NA,CASSTTSSTGSGNTIYF,TGTGCCAGCTCAACGACTTCCTCGACCGGCTCTGGAAACACCATATATTTT
TRBJ2-1,once,TRBV6-1,TRBD2,CASATTEGGRGNEQFF,TGTGCCAGCGCCACCACTGAGGGCGGGAGGGGCAATGAGCAGTTCTTC
TRBJ2-5,few,TRBV4-3,NA,CASSGSRGEVETQYF,TGCGCCAGCAGCGGATCCAGGGGGGAGGTAGAGACCCAGTACTTC
TRBJ1-2,few,TRBV5-1,TRBD1,CASSLGDRGPPYGYTF,TGCGCCAGCAGCTTGGGGGACAGGGGGCCACCTTATGGCTACACCTTC
TRBJ1-2,NA,TRBV12-3/TRBV12-4,NA,CASSAGSSSYGYTF,TGTGCCAGCAGTGCGGGGAGTTCGAGCTATGGCTACACCTTC
TRBJ1-1,few,TRBV5-1,NA,CASRNRGPGGGEAFF,TGCGCCAGCAGGAACCGAGGACCCGGAGGCGGTGAAGCTTTCTTT
TRBJ1-1,NA,TRBV29-1,NA,CSVARDIEAFF,TGCAGCGTTGCCCGGGACATTGAAGCTTTCTTT
TRBJ2-6,NA,TRBV5-1,NA,CASSSTGYHSGANVLTF,TGCGCCAGCAGCTCAACAGGTTATCACTCTGGGGCCAACGTCCTGACTTTC
TRBJ2-1,few,TRBV24-1,NA,CATSDSKEVEQFF,TGTGCCACCAGTGATTCTAAGGAGGTCGAGCAGTTCTTC
TRBJ2-3,few,TRBV7-9,TRBD2,CASSFLVAGATDTQYF,TGTGCCAGCAGCTTTTTAGTAGCGGGAGCGACAGATACGCAGTATTTT
TRBJ2-4,NA,TRBV30,TRBD1,CAWSNLDRGRNIQYF,TGTGCCTGGTCGAACTTGGACAGGGGGCGGAACATTCAGTACTTC
TRBJ1-5,NA,TRBV7-9,NA,CASSLLGGEDQPQHF,TGTGCCAGCAGCTTACTCGGGGGCGAGGATCAGCCCCAGCATTTT
TRBJ1-2,NA,TRBV20-1,TRBD1,CSASQTGKGYGYTF,TGCAGTGCTAGTCAGACAGGGAAAGGGTATGGCTACACCTTC
TRBJ1-2,NA,TRBV5-1,TRBD1,CASSSMRDRHGYTF,TGCGCCAGCAGCTCGATGAGGGACAGACATGGCTACACCTTC
TRBJ2-1,few,TRBV20-1,TRBD2,CSAHSSGGRSYNEQFF,TGCAGTGCTCACTCTAGCGGGGGGCGCTCCTACAATGAGCAGTTCTTC
TRBJ2-3,few,TRBV6-5,NA,CASSIQGGSTDTQYF,TGTGCCAGCAGTATACAGGGCGGGAGCACAGATACGCAGTATTTT
TRBJ1-1,few,TRBV7-8,NA,CASSWGRNTEAFF,TGTGCCAGCAGTTGGGGGAGGAACACTGAAGCTTTCTTT
TRBJ2-2,few,TRBV9,TRBD1,CASSVSQGANTGELFF,TGTGCCAGCAGCGTATCACAGGGGGCAAACACCGGGGAGCTGTTTTTT
TRBJ2-7,few,TRBV19,TRBD1,CASSDRGPPGEQYF,TGTGCCAGTAGCGACAGGGGGCCACCTGGCGAGCAGTACTTC
TRBJ1-2,NA,TRBV12-3/TRBV12-4,TRBD1,CASTRTGNYGYTF,TGTGCCAGCACAAGGACAGGGAACTATGGCTACACCTTC
TRBJ2-5,few,TRBV7-9,TRBD1,CASSLTQGETQYF,TGTGCCAGCAGCTTAACACAGGGGGAGACCCAGTACTTC
TRBJ1-1,NA,TRBV9,NA,CASSVGAENTEAFF,TGTGCCAGCAGCGTAGGCGCGGAGAACACTGAAGCTTTCTTT
TRBJ1-5,NA,TRBV18,NA,CASSNWASNQPQHF,TGTGCCAGCTCGAACTGGGCCAGCAATCAGCCCCAGCATTTT
TRBJ1-5,NA,TRBV19,NA,CASSVTDSQHF,TGTGCCAGTAGCGTGACGGATAGCCAGCATTTT
TRBJ2-1,NA,TRBV7-9,TRBD2,CASSPSRRTSGGPRYFF,TGTGCCAGCAGTCCCTCTAGGCGAACTAGCGGGGGCCCAAGATATTTCTTC
TRBJ2-5,NA,TRBV7-2,TRBD2,CASGVAGVQTQYF,TGTGCCAGCGGGGTAGCGGGAGTACAGACCCAGTACTTC
TRBJ1-1,many,TRBV6-2/TRBV6-3,NA,CASSYRMNTEAFF,TGTGCCAGCAGTTATCGGATGAACACTGAAGCTTTCTTT
TRBJ2-7,NA,TRBV5-1,NA,CASRGIGPSDHEQYF,TGCGCCAGCAGGGGGATCGGCCCGAGCGACCACGAGCAGTACTTC
TRBJ1-1,NA,TRBV2,NA,CASSESYTEAFF,TGTGCCAGCAGTGAGTCCTACACTGAAGCTTTCTTT
TRBJ2-7,few,TRBV5-5,NA,CASSLERSYEQYF,TGTGCCAGCAGCTTGGAACGGTCCTACGAGCAGTACTTC
TRBJ2-1,many,TRBV5-1,NA,CASSLGQGDEQFF,TGCGCCAGCAGCTTGGGGCAGGGCGATGAGCAGTTCTTC
TRBJ2-6,NA,TRBV9,NA,CASSVGGAGANVLTF,TGTGCCAGCAGCGTAGGTGGGGCTGGGGCCAACGTCCTGACTTTC
TRBJ2-7,NA,TRBV7-9,NA,CASSLDRTPTYEQYF,TGTGCCAGCAGCTTAGACCGGACACCTACCTACGAGCAGTACTTC
TRBJ2-3,many,TRBV20-1,TRBD2,CSARRLAGGTDTQYF,TGCAGTGCTAGACGACTAGCGGGGGGGACAGATACGCAGTATTTT
TRBJ2-2,few,TRBV20-1,TRBD2,CSARPRTSGGTGELFF,TGCAGTGCTAGGCCTCGGACTAGCGGGGGGACCGGGGAGCTGTTTTTT
TRBJ2-1,NA,TRBV7-8,TRBD2,CASGREGGGYNEQFF,TGTGCCAGCGGTAGAGAGGGCGGGGGATACAATGAGCAGTTCTTC
TRBJ2-1,few,TRBV9,NA,CASSVVTGMGEQFF,TGTGCCAGCAGCGTAGTAACAGGCATGGGTGAGCAGTTCTTC
TRBJ2-3,few,TRBV5-1,NA,CASSLAADPTDTQYF,TGCGCCAGCAGCTTGGCGGCAGACCCCACAGATACGCAGTATTTT
TRBJ2-5,many,TRBV7-8,NA,CASSFGQSQETQYF,TGTGCCAGCAGCTTCGGACAGTCCCAAGAGACCCAGTACTTC
TRBJ1-2,NA,TRBV9,NA,CASSVKENYGYTF,TGTGCCAGCAGCGTCAAGGAAAACTATGGCTACACCTTC